The rows below give T cell receptor beta chains drawn from one sample of a study of radiotherapy plus CTLA-4 blockade in lung cancer. Libraries were prepared by immunoSEQ multiplex PCR; TCRdb keeps only in-frame clonotypes and omits some of them. The sample includes approximately 80,000 clones, 84% of them seen just once. The specimen comprised peripheral blood, sampled from a patient treated with radiotherapy plus ipilimumab. All receptors come from a human donor with non-small cell lung cancer who had stable disease on radiotherapy plus ipilimumab. CDR3s include the opening cysteine and the closing phenylalanine or tryptophan. D genes are given only for firm matches. Expanded clones are given a class, and other clones once, few, many or no size at all.

>-|TRBJ2-4|-|TRBV2
CASSDSGAGSYAKNIQYF
TGTGCCAGCAGTGATTCGGGGGCCGGGTCCTATGCCAAAAACATTCAGTACTTC
>-|TRBJ2-3|TRBD2|TRBV28
CASSFLPSGTSGRGTDTQYF
TGTGCCAGCAGTTTCCTCCCTTCCGGGACTAGCGGGAGAGGCACAGATACGCAGTATTTT
>-|TRBJ2-1|TRBD1|TRBV13
CASSSDRVGYNEQFF
TGTGCCAGCAGCTCCGACAGGGTTGGTTACAATGAGCAGTTCTTC
>-|TRBJ2-5|-|TRBV2
CASSEWEETQYF
TGTGCCAGCAGTGAATGGGAGGAGACCCAGTACTTC
>-|TRBJ1-1|-|TRBV28
CASSKSAALGTEAFF
TGTGCCAGCAGTAAGTCGGCCGCCCTGGGCACTGAAGCTTTCTTT
>-|TRBJ2-1|TRBD2|TRBV29-1
CSGTSGSYNEQFF
TGCAGCGGAACTAGCGGCTCCTACAATGAGCAGTTCTTC
>-|TRBJ1-4|TRBD1|TRBV18
CASSPGQGTNEKLFF
TGTGCCAGCTCACCGGGACAGGGTACTAATGAAAAACTGTTTTTT
>-|TRBJ2-2|TRBD2|TRBV6-1
CASSGRREGPGELFF
TGTGCCAGCAGTGGACGGCGGGAGGGTCCCGGGGAGCTGTTTTTT
>once|TRBJ2-7|-|TRBV27
CASSSWATQNEQYF
TGTGCCAGCAGCTCGTGGGCTACGCAGAACGAGCAGTACTTC
>-|TRBJ2-7|TRBD1|TRBV6-6
CASRLTDRAAYEQYF
TGTGCCAGCAGGCTGACGGACAGGGCGGCCTACGAGCAGTACTTC
>-|TRBJ1-2|TRBD1|TRBV29-1
CSVEPTGAGNYGYTF
TGCAGCGTTGAACCGACAGGGGCGGGTAACTATGGCTACACCTTC
>-|TRBJ1-5|-|TRBV28
CASRPIQGWFDRPQHF
TGTGCCAGCAGACCCATACAGGGCTGGTTCGATCGGCCCCAGCATTTT
>once|TRBJ1-5|-|TRBV27
CASRRPGDHQPQHF
TGTGCCAGCCGACGCCCAGGGGATCATCAGCCCCAGCATTTT
>-|TRBJ2-7|TRBD1|TRBV4-1
CASSQDRRTGSEQYF
TGCGCCAGCAGCCAAGATAGGAGGACAGGGAGCGAGCAGTACTTC
>-|TRBJ2-5|TRBD2|TRBV27
CASSFGGLNQETQYF
TGTGCCAGCAGTTTCGGGGGGTTGAACCAAGAGACCCAGTACTTC
>-|TRBJ2-5|-|TRBV6-5
CASSYVGAQETQYF
TGTGCCAGCAGTTACGTAGGGGCCCAAGAGACCCAGTACTTC
>-|TRBJ1-6|-|TRBV27
CASSFSGTRTALHF
TGTGCCAGCAGTTTCTCCGGGACGCGAACTGCCCTCCACTTT
>-|TRBJ2-3|-|TRBV7-6
CASSLVMDTQYF
TGTGCCAGCAGCTTAGTAATGGATACGCAGTATTTT
>-|TRBJ2-7|-|TRBV5-4
CASSLTGILNEQYF
TGTGCCAGCAGCTTGACAGGGATCCTAAACGAGCAGTACTTC
>few|TRBJ2-6|-|TRBV30
CAWSLAGRGSGANVLTF
TGTGCCTGGAGTTTGGCGGGAAGGGGGTCTGGGGCCAACGTCCTGACTTTC
>-|TRBJ1-1|TRBD1|TRBV6-6
CATELDRKGTEAFF
TGTGCCACGGAATTGGACAGGAAGGGCACTGAAGCTTTCTTT
>-|TRBJ2-5|TRBD2|TRBV7-3
CASSRGLQETQYF
TGTGCCAGCAGCCGGGGACTACAAGAGACCCAGTACTTC
>-|TRBJ1-2|-|TRBV11-1
CASSSDGYYGYTF
TGTGCCAGCAGCTCCGACGGATACTATGGCTACACCTTC
>-|TRBJ2-2|-|TRBV11-3
CASSSSRTANTGELFF
TGTGCCAGCAGCTCGTCGCGGACGGCGAACACCGGGGAGCTGTTTTTT
>-|TRBJ2-1|-|TRBV5-8
CASSFLRYNEQFF
TGTGCCAGCAGCTTCCTGCGGTACAATGAGCAGTTCTTC
>-|TRBJ2-3|-|TRBV4-2
CASSPDRGDPGTQYF
TGTGCCAGCAGCCCAGATAGGGGGGACCCGGGTACGCAGTATTTT
>few|TRBJ1-6|-|TRBV9
CASSVVGSPLHF
TGTGCCAGCAGCGTAGTGGGGTCACCCCTCCACTTT
>once|TRBJ2-3|TRBD2|TRBV5-1
CASRVSGRADGTQYF
TGCGCCAGCAGGGTTAGCGGGAGGGCCGATGGTACGCAGTATTTT
>-|TRBJ1-5|-|TRBV30
CAWRAAGNQPQHF
TGTGCCTGGAGGGCGGCGGGCAATCAGCCCCAGCATTTT
>once|TRBJ2-2|-|TRBV9
CASSGSSTGELFF
TGTGCCAGCAGCGGGTCATCGACCGGGGAGCTGTTTTTT
>-|TRBJ2-2|TRBD2|TRBV5-1
CASSLSLAGENTGELFF
TGCGCCAGCAGCTTGTCACTAGCGGGAGAGAACACCGGGGAGCTGTTTTTT